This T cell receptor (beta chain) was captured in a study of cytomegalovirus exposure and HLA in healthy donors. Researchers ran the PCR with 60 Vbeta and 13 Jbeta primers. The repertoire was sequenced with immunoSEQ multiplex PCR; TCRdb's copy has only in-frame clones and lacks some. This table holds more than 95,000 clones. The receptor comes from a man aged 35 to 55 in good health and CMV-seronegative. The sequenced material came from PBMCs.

The CDR3 region has the DNA TGCGCCAGCAGCCAACCGACAGGGGGACAGCCCCAGCATTTT. It codes for CASSQPTGGQPQHF. This chain connects TRBV4-1 to TRBJ1-5; 9 bases line up with TRBD1. Losses at the gene ends were 2 bases for V and 7 bases for J; bases not matched to a gene: 3. Germline V gene data show CDR1 as MGHRA and CDR2 as YSYEKL. CDR3 size: 14 residues.